The entry that follows covers one T cell receptor beta chain sequence. This specimen belongs to a study of immune evolution from preneoplasia to lung adenocarcinoma. Trimming left V 3 bases short and J 5 bases short, with 14 bases between. Germline CDR1 reads LNHDA; CDR2 reads SQIVND (reference sequence). The length of the CDR3 is 15 residues. The method was immunoSEQ multiplex PCR; TCRdb's version includes in-frame clones alone and lacks a portion of them. The sample carries about 3,800 clones, about 85% recorded once. The sequence came from a person between 65 and 79 years old with lung adenocarcinoma. The J gene is TRBJ1-5, the V gene TRBV19; tentatively, D is TRBD1 (6 bases). The material sequenced was FFPE adjacent normal lung tissue. This CDR3 is CASSIDTGLDQPQHF. As DNA, the CDR3 is TGTGCCAGTAGTATTGATACAGGGTTGGATCAGCCCCAGCATTTT. The full variable domain, with the rest looked up from reference TRBV19 and TRBJ1-5, is DGGITQSPKYLFRKEGQNVTLSCEQNLNHDAMYWYRQDPGQGLRLIYYSQIVNDFQKGDIAEGYSVSREKKESFPLTVTSAQKNPTAFYLCASSIDTGLDQPQHFGDGTRLSIL.